Listed below are T cell receptor beta chains from one sample, sequenced in a study of blood T cell repertoires in COVID-19. This table comes from immunoSEQ multiplex PCR, and its TCRdb copy is limited to in-frame clones, with some not included. The table records about 140,000 clones, 65% to 85% of them present only once. Sequences were obtained from peripheral blood. The receptor source for this set is a man aged 25-40 years with COVID-19, enrolled during active disease. Each CDR3 is given with its conserved first and last residue. The order of the fields is V gene, D gene, clone size, J gene, CDR3 protein, CDR3 DNA. The D gene is left open where the match is weak. The size of a clone is reported for some rows only, either as once, few or many, or as a class for expanded clones.

V gene: TRBV19; D gene: .; clone size: .; J gene: TRBJ1-1; CDR3 protein: CASRDSLNTEAFF; CDR3 DNA: TGTGCCAGTCGAGACAGCCTGAACACTGAAGCTTTCTTT
V gene: TRBV5-6; D gene: TRBD1; clone size: .; J gene: TRBJ2-3; CDR3 protein: CASSLAGDRRTDTQYF; CDR3 DNA: TGTGCCAGCAGCTTGGCCGGGGACAGACGCACAGATACGCAGTATTTT
V gene: TRBV13; D gene: .; clone size: .; J gene: TRBJ1-2; CDR3 protein: CASSLPGDNGYTF; CDR3 DNA: TGTGCCAGCAGCTTACCCGGGGATAATGGCTACACCTTC
V gene: TRBV7-3; D gene: TRBD1; clone size: .; J gene: TRBJ2-1; CDR3 protein: CASSLYGGQGLYNEQFF; CDR3 DNA: TGTGCCAGCAGCTTATATGGGGGACAGGGTCTCTACAATGAGCAGTTCTTC
V gene: TRBV6-1; D gene: .; clone size: .; J gene: TRBJ2-7; CDR3 protein: CASSETEYEQYF; CDR3 DNA: TGTGCCAGCAGTGAGACTGAGTACGAGCAGTACTTC
V gene: TRBV7-9; D gene: TRBD1; clone size: .; J gene: TRBJ2-1; CDR3 protein: CASSLQGDNEQFF; CDR3 DNA: TGTGCCAGCAGCCTACAGGGGGACAATGAGCAGTTCTTC
V gene: TRBV5-1; D gene: TRBD1; clone size: .; J gene: TRBJ2-5; CDR3 protein: CASSRTGVQETQYF; CDR3 DNA: TGCGCCAGCAGCCGGACAGGAGTCCAAGAGACCCAGTACTTC
V gene: TRBV11-1; D gene: TRBD2; clone size: .; J gene: TRBJ2-3; CDR3 protein: CASSLGLAGRTDTQYF; CDR3 DNA: TGTGCCAGCAGCTTGGGACTAGCGGGACGCACAGATACGCAGTATTTT
V gene: TRBV30; D gene: .; clone size: .; J gene: TRBJ2-7; CDR3 protein: CAWSIQGYEQYF; CDR3 DNA: TGTGCCTGGAGTATCCAGGGCTACGAGCAGTACTTC
V gene: TRBV19; D gene: TRBD1; clone size: .; J gene: TRBJ1-1; CDR3 protein: CASSSHGQAEAFF; CDR3 DNA: TGTGCCAGTAGTTCTCACGGACAGGCTGAAGCTTTCTTT
V gene: TRBV28; D gene: TRBD1; clone size: .; J gene: TRBJ2-3; CDR3 protein: CASSLRDRSTDTQYF; CDR3 DNA: TGTGCCAGCAGTTTAAGGGACAGGAGCACAGATACGCAGTATTTT
V gene: TRBV5-5; D gene: .; clone size: .; J gene: TRBJ1-2; CDR3 protein: CASSLVTGTPNYGYTF; CDR3 DNA: TGTGCCAGCAGCTTGGTTACAGGGACCCCTAACTATGGCTACACCTTC
V gene: TRBV2; D gene: TRBD1; clone size: .; J gene: TRBJ2-2; CDR3 protein: CASRAGGNTGELFF; CDR3 DNA: TGTGCCAGCAGGGCAGGGGGTAACACCGGGGAGCTGTTTTTT
V gene: TRBV5-5; D gene: TRBD1; clone size: .; J gene: TRBJ2-3; CDR3 protein: CASSDGTGAQHTQYF; CDR3 DNA: TGTGCCAGCAGCGACGGGACAGGGGCTCAACATACGCAGTATTTT
V gene: TRBV10-3; D gene: TRBD1; clone size: .; J gene: TRBJ2-3; CDR3 protein: CAISEDRARDTQYF; CDR3 DNA: TGTGCCATCAGTGAGGACAGGGCCAGGGATACGCAGTATTTT
V gene: TRBV7-9; D gene: .; clone size: .; J gene: TRBJ2-1; CDR3 protein: CASSTGGSSYNEQFF; CDR3 DNA: TGTGCCAGCAGTACGGGGGGCAGCTCCTACAATGAGCAGTTCTTC
V gene: TRBV7-9; D gene: TRBD2; clone size: .; J gene: TRBJ2-3; CDR3 protein: CASSLEAGGTQYF; CDR3 DNA: TGTGCCAGCAGCTTAGAGGCGGGGGGGACGCAGTATTTT
V gene: TRBV12-3/TRBV12-4; D gene: .; clone size: once; J gene: TRBJ2-7; CDR3 protein: CASSLSGAYEQYF; CDR3 DNA: TGTGCCAGCAGTTTGTCGGGGGCCTACGAGCAGTACTTC
V gene: TRBV28; D gene: TRBD1; clone size: .; J gene: TRBJ1-4; CDR3 protein: CASSLTGPFNEKLFF; CDR3 DNA: TGTGCCAGCAGTTTGACAGGGCCATTTAATGAAAAACTGTTTTTT
V gene: TRBV5-8; D gene: TRBD1; clone size: .; J gene: TRBJ2-5; CDR3 protein: CASSFGLQGAETQYF; CDR3 DNA: TGTGCCAGCAGCTTCGGGCTACAGGGGGCAGAGACCCAGTACTTC
V gene: TRBV28; D gene: TRBD2; clone size: .; J gene: TRBJ2-7; CDR3 protein: CASSLESSGPYEQYF; CDR3 DNA: TGTGCCAGCAGTCTAGAATCTAGCGGACCCTACGAGCAGTACTTC
V gene: TRBV7-9; D gene: .; clone size: .; J gene: TRBJ2-3; CDR3 protein: CASTLQGSTDTQYF; CDR3 DNA: TGTGCCAGCACCCTACAGGGCAGCACAGATACGCAGTATTTT
V gene: TRBV4-1; D gene: .; clone size: .; J gene: TRBJ2-3; CDR3 protein: CASSQVGGYTDTQYF; CDR3 DNA: TGCGCCAGCAGCCAAGTGGGGGGTTATACAGATACGCAGTATTTT
V gene: TRBV7-6; D gene: TRBD2; clone size: once; J gene: TRBJ2-1; CDR3 protein: CASSPLSRASGSGSYNEQFF; CDR3 DNA: TGTGCCAGCAGCCCCCTCAGTCGGGCTAGCGGGAGCGGTTCCTACAATGAGCAGTTCTTC
V gene: TRBV2; D gene: TRBD1; clone size: .; J gene: TRBJ2-2; CDR3 protein: CASSVGQGVDTGELFF; CDR3 DNA: TGTGCCAGCAGTGTAGGACAGGGGGTTGACACCGGGGAGCTGTTTTTT
V gene: TRBV10-1; D gene: TRBD1; clone size: .; J gene: TRBJ2-3; CDR3 protein: CASSQTGTLDTQYF; CDR3 DNA: TGCGCCAGCAGCCAGACAGGGACCTTGGATACGCAGTATTTT
V gene: TRBV28; D gene: TRBD2; clone size: once; J gene: TRBJ2-7; CDR3 protein: CASSPTSGGTYEQYF; CDR3 DNA: TGTGCCAGCAGCCCGACTAGCGGGGGTACCTACGAGCAGTACTTC
V gene: TRBV5-1; D gene: TRBD2; clone size: .; J gene: TRBJ2-4; CDR3 protein: CASSLGLAGGPGAKNIQYF; CDR3 DNA: TGCGCCAGCAGCTTGGGCCTAGCGGGAGGGCCGGGAGCCAAAAACATTCAGTACTTC
V gene: TRBV7-9; D gene: TRBD2; clone size: once; J gene: TRBJ2-1; CDR3 protein: CASSEVAGVTYNEQFF; CDR3 DNA: TGTGCCAGCAGCGAGGTCGCGGGAGTAACCTACAATGAGCAGTTCTTC
V gene: TRBV3-1/TRBV3-2; D gene: .; clone size: many; J gene: TRBJ1-3; CDR3 protein: CASSPSDGGDTIYF; CDR3 DNA: TGTGCCAGCAGCCCATCAGATGGGGGGGACACCATATATTTT
V gene: TRBV7-2; D gene: TRBD1; clone size: .; J gene: TRBJ2-4; CDR3 protein: CASSLVGDRGPKNIQYF; CDR3 DNA: TGTGCCAGCAGCTTAGTAGGGGACAGGGGGCCCAAAAACATTCAGTACTTC
V gene: TRBV6-5; D gene: TRBD1; clone size: .; J gene: TRBJ1-5; CDR3 protein: CATSRTGGSNQPQHF; CDR3 DNA: TGTGCCACCAGCCGGACAGGGGGTAGCAATCAGCCCCAGCATTTT
V gene: TRBV7-3; D gene: TRBD2; clone size: .; J gene: TRBJ2-1; CDR3 protein: CASSRAGSGYNEQFF; CDR3 DNA: TGTGCCAGCAGCCGAGCGGGAAGCGGGTACAATGAGCAGTTCTTC
V gene: TRBV28; D gene: TRBD2; clone size: .; J gene: TRBJ2-7; CDR3 protein: CASTTGGIISYEQYF; CDR3 DNA: TGTGCCAGCACCACGGGGGGGATTATCTCCTACGAGCAGTACTTC
V gene: TRBV7-9; D gene: TRBD2; clone size: .; J gene: TRBJ2-3; CDR3 protein: CASSATRTSRLADTQYF; CDR3 DNA: TGTGCCAGCAGCGCAACTCGGACTAGCAGGTTGGCAGATACGCAGTATTTT
V gene: TRBV24-1; D gene: TRBD2; clone size: .; J gene: TRBJ2-1; CDR3 protein: CATSDPSGGGSSYNEQFF; CDR3 DNA: TGTGCCACCAGTGACCCTTCCGGGGGGGGAAGCTCCTACAATGAGCAGTTCTTC
V gene: TRBV25-1; D gene: .; clone size: .; J gene: TRBJ1-6; CDR3 protein: CASSQMYNSPLHF; CDR3 DNA: TGTGCCAGCAGTCAGATGTATAATTCACCCCTCCACTTT
V gene: TRBV6-4; D gene: .; clone size: .; J gene: TRBJ2-2; CDR3 protein: CASSVGSGNTGELFF; CDR3 DNA: TGTGCCAGCAGTGTAGGTAGCGGGAACACCGGGGAGCTGTTTTTT
V gene: TRBV13; D gene: TRBD2; clone size: .; J gene: TRBJ2-1; CDR3 protein: CASSSTGTSGRESSYNEQFF; CDR3 DNA: TGTGCCAGCAGCTCCACCGGGACTAGCGGGAGGGAAAGCTCCTACAATGAGCAGTTCTTC
V gene: TRBV27; D gene: .; clone size: .; J gene: TRBJ2-4; CDR3 protein: CASRQGRNGKNIQYF; CDR3 DNA: TGTGCCAGCAGACAGGGAAGAAATGGCAAAAACATTCAGTACTTC
V gene: TRBV19; D gene: .; clone size: .; J gene: TRBJ2-5; CDR3 protein: CASSMGMGRLTETQYF; CDR3 DNA: TGTGCCAGTAGTATGGGCATGGGCAGACTAACGGAGACCCAGTACTTC